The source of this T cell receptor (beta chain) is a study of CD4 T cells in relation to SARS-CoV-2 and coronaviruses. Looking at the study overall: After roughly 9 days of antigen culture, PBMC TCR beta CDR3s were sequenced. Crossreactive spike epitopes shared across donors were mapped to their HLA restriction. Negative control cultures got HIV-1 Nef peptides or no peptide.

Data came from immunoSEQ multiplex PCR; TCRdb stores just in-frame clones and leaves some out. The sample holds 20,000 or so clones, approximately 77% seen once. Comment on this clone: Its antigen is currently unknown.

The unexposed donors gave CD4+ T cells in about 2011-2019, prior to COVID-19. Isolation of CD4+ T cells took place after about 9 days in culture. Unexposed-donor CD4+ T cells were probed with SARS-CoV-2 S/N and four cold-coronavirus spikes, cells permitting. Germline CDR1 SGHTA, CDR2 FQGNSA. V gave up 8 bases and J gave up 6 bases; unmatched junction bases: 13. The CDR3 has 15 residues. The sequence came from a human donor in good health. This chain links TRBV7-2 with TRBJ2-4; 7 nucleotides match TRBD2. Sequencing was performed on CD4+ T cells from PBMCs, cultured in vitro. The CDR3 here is CASSYMLGEGNIQYF. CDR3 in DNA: TGTGCCAGCTCCTACATGCTCGGGGAGGGAAACATTCAGTACTTC.